This T cell receptor (beta chain) was sequenced during a study of CD8+ T cells in alopecia areata. This CDR3 has 13 residues. Germline CDR1 MNHEY, CDR2 SVGAGI. The V end lost 5 bases, the J end lost 1 base, and 8 bases lay between the germline ends. RNA extraction and reverse transcription yielded cDNA as sequencing template. Profiling relied on immunoSEQ multiplex PCR, and the TCRdb table lists in-frame clones only, not all of them. This table has 130,000 to 150,000 clones, 82% appearing once. The treatment denotes: oral pan-JAK inhibitor, 5-10 mg twice daily. This rearrangement joins TRBV6-5 to TRBJ2-5, with D uncertain. Material: CD8+ T cells sorted from blood, obtained at week 4, from a patient treated with tofacitinib. The clonotype was recovered from a human donor with alopecia areata. The CDR3 protein is CASSALFQETQYF. The CDR3 bases are TGTGCCAGCAGTGCCTTGTTCCAAGAGACCCAGTACTTC.